The 27 T cell receptor beta chains in this list originate from one sample, sequenced in a study of blood T cell repertoires in COVID-19. Generated by immunoSEQ multiplex PCR, the TCRdb table keeps only in-frame clones and is missing some. The sample lists 150,000 to 200,000 clones; roughly 84% were seen once. Sequenced: peripheral blood. These receptor sequences come from a person aged 70 to 79 with COVID-19, enrolled during active disease.

The rearrangement uses TRBV28 and TRBJ2-4; 8 positions match TRBD1. The trim removed 6 bases at V and 8 bases at J, leaving 6 bases unmatched. The CDR3 spans 13 residues. Germline CDR1 MDHEN, CDR2 SYDVKM. The CDR3 sequence is CASRTDRVHIQYF. DNA of the CDR3: TGTGCCAGCAGAACGGACAGGGTCCACATTCAGTACTTC.

The V call is TRBV3-1 (or the pseudogene TRBV3-2), the J call TRBJ2-7; 8 nucleotides agree with TRBD2. After removal of 3 bases from V and 4 bases from J, the junction contained 8 bases not matched to a gene. CDR1 LGHDT and CDR2 YNNKEL come from the germline V gene (reference sequence). This CDR3 is built from 15 residues. The CDR3 here is CASSQGAGGEYEQYF. The CDR3 nucleotides are TGTGCCAGCAGCCAGGGGGCGGGAGGAGAATACGAGCAGTACTTC.

The chain links TRBV7-2 to TRBJ1-5; D gene uncertain. Trimming removed 5 bases from V and 4 bases from J, with 12 bases in between. Germline lookup yields CDR1 SGHTA and CDR2 FQGNSA. The CDR3 is 14 amino acids. CDR3 sequence: CASSPQPGNQPQHF. As DNA, the CDR3 is TGTGCCAGCAGCCCTCAACCGGGTAATCAGCCCCAGCATTTT.

The chain carries TRBV11-2 and TRBJ1-4, with 8 bases aligning to TRBD1. J gave up 3 bases and V 7 bases, and 7 bases lay outside the gene matches. This CDR3 comprises 15 residues. Germline values: CDR1 SGHAT, CDR2 FQNNGV. The CDR3 reads CASKGQAASNEKLFF. CDR3 nucleotides: TGTGCCAGCAAGGGACAGGCGGCGTCTAATGAAAAACTGTTTTTT.

In its sample, this clone was seen once. V usage is TRBV20-1 and J usage is TRBJ2-4; D is perhaps TRBD2 (5 bases). V was clipped by 3 bases and J by 0 bases, with 12 bases between them. From germline, CDR1 is DFQATT and CDR2 SNEGSKA (reference sequence). The CDR3 loop spans 15 amino acids. The CDR3 is CSASRLPLAKNIQYF. The CDR3 DNA follows: TGCAGTGCTAGTAGACTACCTCTAGCCAAAAACATTCAGTACTTC.

The rearrangement joins TRBV5-1 to TRBJ1-4, with a weak D call TRBD1 (6 bases). Germline V lookup: CDR1 SGHRS, CDR2 YFSETQ. The CDR3 is made up of 15 amino acids. V lost 0 bases and J lost 6, with 12 bases in between. The CDR3 sequence: CASSLGGTNDEKLFF. CDR3 nucleotide sequence: TGCGCCAGCAGCTTGGGAGGGACAAATGATGAAAAACTGTTTTTT.

To note about this clone: This specimen includes other DNA sequences encoding the same CDR3. The genes are TRBV7-9 and TRBJ2-5; 10 nucleotides align to TRBD1. Germline V gene sequence: CDR1 SEHNR, CDR2 FQNEAQ (reference sequence). Trimming removed 2 bases from V and 5 bases from J; junction bases left unmatched: 5. The CDR3 length is 15 residues. This chain's CDR3 is CASSLRQGARETQYF. The CDR3 nucleotides are TGTGCCAGCAGCTTAAGACAGGGGGCGCGGGAGACCCAGTACTTC.

The J gene is TRBJ1-4, the V gene TRBV15, with 7 nucleotides matching TRBD1. The junction had 8 bases not matched to a gene; V was cut back by 3 bases and J by 7 bases. CDR1 and CDR2 (germline): LNHNV, YYDKDF (reference sequence). The CDR3 has 15 residues. This CDR3 is CATSRAKQGFEKLFF. CDR3 in DNA: TGTGCCACCAGCAGGGCCAAACAGGGGTTTGAAAAACTGTTTTTT.

The V call is TRBV9, the J call TRBJ2-7; D possibly corresponds to TRBD1 (6 bases). Trimming left V 4 bases short and J 2 bases short, with 19 bases between. Germline V gives CDR1 SGDLS, CDR2 YYNGEE. The CDR3 is made up of 16 amino acids. CDR3 in DNA: TGTGCCAGCAGCCCCCGGTCCGACAGGCCAACCTACGAGCAGTACTTC. Translating gives CASSPRSDRPTYEQYF.

J is TRBJ2-3 and V is TRBV19; D gene unclear. CDR1 is LNHDA, CDR2 SQIVND, per germline (reference sequence). CDR3 length: 15 residues. Trimming left V 1 base short and J 2 bases short, with 10 bases between. The CDR3 here is CASSIVALNTDTQYF. The CDR3 bases are TGTGCCAGTAGTATAGTAGCACTGAACACAGATACGCAGTATTTT.

This clone turned up a few times. The rearrangement uses TRBV2 and TRBJ1-6, with D unresolved. Germline-derived CDR1 and CDR2 are SNHLY and FYNNEI. The CDR3 extends over 15 amino acids. V was cut by 2 bases and J by 0 bases, with 5 bases left in between. Here the CDR3 reads CASSERSSYNSPLHF. CDR3 bases: TGTGCCAGCAGTGAAAGGAGCTCCTATAATTCACCCCTCCACTTT.

The genes are TRBV7-2 and TRBJ1-5; TRBD1 agrees at 7 bases. The CDR3 sequence is 15 residues long. Per the germline V gene, CDR1 is SGHTA and CDR2 is FQGNSA. The V gene end was trimmed by 5 bases and the J gene end by 5 bases; junction bases not matched to a gene: 9. CDR3 bases: TGTGCCAGCAGCCAACGTTGGACAGGTGATCAGCCCCAGCATTTT. It encodes CASSQRWTGDQPQHF.

The chain links TRBV6-2 or TRBV6-3 to TRBJ2-7; 7 nucleotides match TRBD1. This CDR3 is 16 amino acids long. V lost 4 bases and J lost 2; bases outside the gene matches: 11. CDR1 and CDR2 (germline): MNHEY, SVGEGT. The CDR3 sequence is CASSSRTGVGPYEQYF. DNA for the CDR3: TGTGCCAGCAGTTCCAGAACAGGGGTAGGACCCTACGAGCAGTACTTC.

The chain couples TRBV11-3 to TRBJ2-6, with 7 nucleotides matching TRBD1. In germline, CDR1 is SGHNT, CDR2 YENEEA. The V and J ends lost 4 bases and 1 base, in that order; junction bases with no gene match: 4. CDR3 size: 16 residues. CDR3: CASSSQGKSGANVLTF. The DNA for the CDR3 is TGTGCCAGCAGCTCACAGGGGAAATCTGGGGCCAACGTCCTGACTTTC. Full variable domain (outside the CDR3, taken from reference TRBV11-3 and TRBJ2-6): EAGVVQSPRYKIIEKKQPVAFWCNPISGHNTLYWYLQNLGQGPELLIRYENEEAVDDSQLPKDRFSAERLKGVDSTLKIQPAELGDSAVYLCASSSQGKSGANVLTFGAGSRLTVL.

The chain is built from TRBV16 and TRBJ1-2; D is possibly TRBD1 (5 bases). Germline V gene lookup returns CDR1 KGHSY and CDR2 FQNENV. Trimming stripped 4 bases from V and 8 bases from J, with 17 bases between. CDR3 length equals 14 residues. CDR3 in amino acids: CASSRPRGGVGYTF. CDR3 coding DNA: TGTGCCAGCAGCCGCCCGAGGGGAGGAGTCGGCTACACCTTC.

The V call is TRBV11-2, the J call TRBJ1-2; D not resolved. With 3 bases removed from V and 5 bases from J, the gap between germline ends came to 10 bases. The CDR3 loop spans 13 amino acids. Germline CDR1 is SGHAT and CDR2 is FQNNGV. The CDR3 reads CASSFGESYGYTF. The DNA for the CDR3 is TGTGCCAGCAGCTTCGGGGAATCGTATGGCTACACCTTC.

V is TRBV7-8 and J is TRBJ2-3, with 8 nucleotides matching TRBD1. Germline V gene sequence: CDR1 SGHVS, CDR2 FQNEAQ. Losses at the gene ends were 5 bases for V and 2 bases for J; bases not matched to a gene: 6. The CDR3 is made up of 15 amino acids. CDR3 protein: CASSPGQGNTDTQYF. CDR3 nucleotide sequence: TGTGCCAGCAGCCCCGGACAGGGCAACACAGATACGCAGTATTTT.

The chain is built from TRBV5-6 and TRBJ2-2; weak D call: TRBD1 (6 bases). Trimming removed 0 bases from V and 4 bases from J, with 19 bases in between. Germline V gene sequence: CDR1 SGHDT, CDR2 YYEEEE. The CDR3 is made up of 18 amino acids. CDR3 nucleotides: TGTGCCAGCAGCTTGGCAGGGTCTGGGGGCTTGAGCACCGGGGAGCTGTTTTTT. This translates into CASSLAGSGGLSTGELFF.

This clone was seen only once. V usage is TRBV6-6 and J usage is TRBJ1-1; D may be TRBD1 (6 bases). Germline V gene sequence: CDR1 MNHNY, CDR2 SVGAGI (reference sequence). Trimming removed 6 bases from V and 4 bases from J, with 12 bases in between. There are 13 residues in the CDR3. The CDR3 protein is CASSGRGPTEAFF. The CDR3 nucleotides read TGTGCCAGCAGCGGCAGGGGCCCCACTGAAGCTTTCTTT.

The chain joins TRBV28 to TRBJ1-4; 7 nucleotides align to TRBD1. CDR1 and CDR2 from the germline V gene are MDHEN and SYDVKM. Unmatched junction bases numbered 10, after V lost 4 bases and J lost 11 bases. This CDR3 is built from 14 residues. CDR3 nucleotide sequence: TGTGCCAGCAGTTACCGTCGACAGGGCCATAAACTGTTTTTT. Translation gives CASSYRRQGHKLFF.

V is TRBV6-1 and J is TRBJ2-7, with D perhaps TRBD1 (5 bases). The germline V gene has CDR1 MNHNS and CDR2 SASEGT. V shed 1 base and J shed 3 bases, with 10 bases lying between them. CDR3 size: 14 residues. CDR3 in DNA: TGTGCCAGCAGTGAAGGGCAGGGTGGCTACGAGCAGTACTTC. Its protein is CASSEGQGGYEQYF.

This clone was counted only a few times. The J gene is TRBJ2-2, the V gene TRBV11-3; the D is unclear. This CDR3 comprises 13 residues. V shed 1 base and J shed 3 bases, with 3 bases lying between them. Germline V lookup: CDR1 SGHNT, CDR2 YENEEA. The CDR3 sequence is CASSLVDTGELFF. In DNA form, the CDR3 reads TGTGCCAGCAGCTTAGTCGACACCGGGGAGCTGTTTTTT.

The chain links TRBV12-5 to TRBJ1-1; 9 bases line up with TRBD1. This CDR3 has 14 amino acids. The germline gives CDR1 LGHNT, CDR2 FRNRAP. V was clipped by 6 bases and J by 6 bases; unmatched bases: 8. The CDR3 region is CASGRQQGAAEAFF. The CDR3 DNA follows: TGTGCTAGTGGCCGACAACAGGGGGCGGCTGAAGCTTTCTTT.

V is TRBV6-2 or TRBV6-3 and J is TRBJ2-5, with 7 positions matching TRBD1. This CDR3 is 15 amino acids long. V shed 2 bases and J 4 bases; nucleotides not matched to a gene: 7. The germline CDR1 and CDR2 sequences are MNHEY and SVGEGT. CDR3 in amino acids: CASSYGQGVSETQYF. In nucleotides, the CDR3 is TGTGCCAGCAGTTACGGGCAGGGGGTTTCAGAGACCCAGTACTTC.

The table lists this clone with a count of one. The V and J genes are TRBV9 and TRBJ2-5; the match to TRBD1 covers 8 bases. The V and J ends lost 3 bases and 0 bases, in that order; junction bases with no gene match: 10. The CDR3 consists of 17 residues. Per the germline V gene, CDR1 is SGDLS and CDR2 is YYNGEE. CDR3 protein: CASSEKTGVYYQETQYF. The CDR3 DNA reads TGTGCCAGCAGCGAAAAGACAGGGGTTTATTACCAAGAGACCCAGTACTTC.

The rearrangement links TRBV29-1 to TRBJ1-3, with no clear D. Per germline, CDR1 SQVTM and CDR2 ANQGSEA. CDR3 length: 12 residues. The ends were cut back, 6 bases at V and 3 bases at J, with 9 bases in the middle. The CDR3 loop reads CSVPGIGNTIYF. The CDR3 DNA reads as TGCAGCGTCCCCGGGATTGGAAACACCATATATTTT.

The chain joins TRBV6-2 or TRBV6-3 to TRBJ1-1; 9 bases match TRBD1. V was pared by 5 bases and J by 6 bases, with 22 bases of the junction left unmatched. This CDR3 comprises 19 residues. Germline CDR1 MNHEY, CDR2 SVGEGT. The CDR3 sequence is CASSDTTARTGAVVPEAFF. CDR3 bases: TGTGCCAGCAGTGACACTACCGCAAGGACAGGGGCTGTCGTCCCTGAAGCTTTCTTT.